A single T cell receptor (beta chain) is shown here with its context. Antigen specificity is unknown. Primers for the PCR totalled 60 Vbeta and 13 Jbeta. Generated by immunoSEQ multiplex PCR, the TCRdb table keeps only in-frame clones and is missing some. The sample lists fewer than 95,000 clones; approximately 68% were seen once. The sample comes from a study of cytomegalovirus exposure and HLA in healthy donors. Across the study: Findings of an earlier analysis included roughly 110 million unique TCR beta sequences from around 180 million T cells. In an early release, HLA-typed donors contributed about 79 million unique TCR sequences. Study-wide findings and caveats: Later analysis suggested links between common viral pathogens and several top significant clusters.

This CDR3 is 17 amino acids long. Looked up from germline, CDR1 is MDHEN and CDR2 is SYDVKM. Trimming took 4 bases from V and 3 from J; bases not matched to a gene: 12. The sample comprised PBMCs. The source is a woman aged 45-59 years in good health and CMV-seropositive. The chain joins TRBV28 to TRBJ1-2; 9 bases align to TRBD1. The CDR3 DNA is TGTGCCAGCAGTTCCCGGACAGGGGCTCTCTTGTACTATGGCTACACCTTC. Translated, it gives CASSSRTGALLYYGYTF.